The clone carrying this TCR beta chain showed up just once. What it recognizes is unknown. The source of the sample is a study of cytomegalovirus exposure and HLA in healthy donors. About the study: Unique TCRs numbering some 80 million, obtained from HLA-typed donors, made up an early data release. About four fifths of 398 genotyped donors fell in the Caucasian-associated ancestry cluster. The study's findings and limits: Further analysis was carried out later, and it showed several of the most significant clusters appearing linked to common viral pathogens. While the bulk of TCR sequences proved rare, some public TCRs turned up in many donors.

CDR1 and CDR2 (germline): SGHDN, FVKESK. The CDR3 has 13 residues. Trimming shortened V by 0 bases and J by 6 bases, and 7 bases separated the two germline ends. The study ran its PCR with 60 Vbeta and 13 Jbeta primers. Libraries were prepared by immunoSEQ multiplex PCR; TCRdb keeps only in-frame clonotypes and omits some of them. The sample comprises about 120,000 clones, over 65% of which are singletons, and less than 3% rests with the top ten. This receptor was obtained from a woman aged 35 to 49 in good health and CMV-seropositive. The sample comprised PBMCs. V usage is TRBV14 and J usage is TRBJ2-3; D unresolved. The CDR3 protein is CASSQDDSDTQYF. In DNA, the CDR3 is TGTGCCAGCAGCCAAGACGATAGTGATACGCAGTATTTT.